Below are 8 T cell receptor beta chains sequenced from a single sample in a study of T cell responses to AZD1222 COVID-19 vaccine. Clones were sequenced by immunoSEQ multiplex PCR, and TCRdb holds only the in-frame ones, with some missing. The sample consists of more than 250,000 clones, approximately 95% of them appearing once. Sample: peripheral blood, taken on day 0 of AZD1222 vaccination. The receptors shown here come from an adult in good health.

This chain connects TRBV19 to TRBJ1-5, with a possible D match to TRBD1 (6 bases). Trimming removed 5 bases from V and 0 bases from J, with 14 bases in between. Germline V CDR1 and CDR2: LNHDA, SQIVND (reference sequence). The CDR3 runs 16 residues. For the CDR3, the DNA is TGTGCCAGTAGTGTAACCGGGACATCTAGCAATCAGCCCCAGCATTTT. This translates into CASSVTGTSSNQPQHF.

The chain carries TRBV6-5 and TRBJ2-1; the match to TRBD2 covers 9 bases. J was trimmed by 4 bases and V by 2 bases; bases with no gene match: 6. The germline V gene has CDR1 MNHEY and CDR2 SVGAGI. This CDR3 spans 16 amino acids. This CDR3 is CASSYGASGVYNEQFF. CDR3 DNA: TGTGCCAGCAGTTACGGGGCTAGCGGGGTTTACAATGAGCAGTTCTTC.

V gene TRBV5-1 combines with J gene TRBJ1-4; 11 bases align to TRBD1. Losses at the gene ends were 4 bases for V and 6 bases for J; bases not matched to a gene: 2. Germline CDR1 is SGHRS and CDR2 is YFSETQ. The CDR3 has 14 amino acids. The chain's CDR3 is CASSLGQGDEKLFF. CDR3 bases: TGCGCCAGCAGCCTGGGACAGGGGGATGAAAAACTGTTTTTT.

The gene calls are TRBV6-5 and TRBJ1-1; maybe TRBD1 (5 bases). With 2 bases removed from V and 7 bases from J, the gap between germline ends came to 11 bases. The germline CDR1 and CDR2 sequences are MNHEY and SVGAGI. The length of the CDR3 is 13 residues. The CDR3, as DNA: TGTGCCAGCAGTTACCCGGGGGTAGGTGAAGCTTTCTTT. Encoded protein: CASSYPGVGEAFF.

The chain joins TRBV28 to TRBJ1-3; a possible D gene is TRBD1 (5 bases). The CDR3 is 14 residues long. Germline values: CDR1 MDHEN, CDR2 SYDVKM. The V and J ends lost 1 base and 7 bases respectively, with 11 bases between them. The CDR3 nucleotides read TGTGCCAGCAGTTTATCAGGGATGAGTAACACCATATATTTT. Its protein is CASSLSGMSNTIYF.

The rearrangement uses TRBV7-2 and TRBJ1-3; tentative D call: TRBD1 (6 bases). The CDR3 is 13 residues long. V gave up 5 bases and J gave up 4 bases, with 9 bases separating them. Looked up from germline, CDR1 is SGHTA and CDR2 is FQGNSA. The CDR3 DNA is TGTGCCAGCAGCACAGGGCCAGGAAACACCATATATTTT. Its protein product is CASSTGPGNTIYF.

The chain couples TRBV19 to TRBJ1-2; D gene unclear. Trimming removed 0 bases at V and 4 bases at J, with 12 bases between. CDR1 is LNHDA and CDR2 is SQIVND in the germline V gene (reference sequence). This CDR3 has 15 residues. The CDR3 DNA follows: TGTGCCAGTAGTATAGATCTGCCCAGGTCCTATGGCTACACCTTC. As protein: CASSIDLPRSYGYTF.

The rearrangement links TRBV7-2 to TRBJ2-2, with D hard to call. With 1 base removed from V and 0 bases from J, the gap between germline ends came to 3 bases. The germline V gene encodes CDR1 SGHTA and CDR2 FQGNSA. This CDR3 has 14 residues. The CDR3 loop is CASSLGSNTGELFF. In DNA form, the CDR3 reads TGTGCCAGCAGCTTAGGGTCGAACACCGGGGAGCTGTTTTTT.